This entry lists 20 T cell receptor beta chains sequenced from one sample in a study of cytomegalovirus exposure and HLA in healthy donors. Both 60 Vbeta primers and 13 Jbeta primers went into the PCR. Produced via immunoSEQ multiplex PCR; TCRdb's table is partial and in-frame only. The table records some 110,000 clones, 70% to 85% of them present only once. The sample taken for sequencing was PBMCs. These receptors all come from a boy aged 5-17 years in good health and CMV-seronegative.

This clone was picked up a small number of times. This chain uses TRBV10-3 with TRBJ2-3; no reliable D call. From germline, CDR1 is ENHRY and CDR2 SYGVKD. CDR3 length equals 11 residues. V was trimmed by 8 bases and J by 0 bases, leaving 3 bases between them. CDR3 coding DNA: TGTGCCATCCGTAGCACAGATACGCAGTATTTT. Its translation is CAIRSTDTQYF.

This clone was seen more than once but under ten times. The chain couples TRBV7-3 to TRBJ2-3; possible D gene TRBD1, 6 bases. The V end lost 5 bases, the J end lost 6 bases, and 9 bases lay between the germline ends. This CDR3 region has 12 residues. The V gene's germline CDR1 is SGHTA and CDR2 FQGTGA. Written as DNA, the CDR3 is TGTGCCAGCAGCCCCCAGGGGGATACGCAGTATTTT. Translation: CASSPQGDTQYF.

The rearrangement links TRBV5-4 to TRBJ2-7; 10 bases fit TRBD1. The V gene end was trimmed by 7 bases and the J gene end by 0 bases; junction bases not matched to a gene: 4. Germline lookup yields CDR1 SGHNT and CDR2 YYREEE (reference sequence). CDR3 length: 14 residues. Here the CDR3 DNA reads TGTGCCAGCCGGGGACAGGGGACCTCCTACGAGCAGTACTTC. Translating gives CASRGQGTSYEQYF.

The chain joins TRBV5-1 to TRBJ2-3, with 7 bases matching TRBD2. Germline CDR1 SGHRS, CDR2 YFSETQ. The CDR3 length is 19 residues. Trimming removed 1 base from V and 1 base from J; junction bases left unmatched: 15. Here the CDR3 reads CASSLKRGPSSGGTDTQYF. CDR3 in DNA: TGCGCCAGCAGCTTGAAGCGGGGCCCTAGTAGCGGAGGCACAGATACGCAGTATTTT. Full variable domain (rest looked up from reference TRBV5-1 and TRBJ2-3): KAGVTQTPRYLIKTRGQQVTLSCSPISGHRSVSWYQQTPGQGLQFLFEYFSETQRNKGNFPGRFSGRQFSNSRSEMNVSTLELGDSALYLCASSLKRGPSSGGTDTQYFGPGTRLTVL.

This chain joins TRBV19 and TRBJ1-1; 7 bases agree with TRBD1. This CDR3 is 12 amino acids long. Germline CDR1 is LNHDA and CDR2 is SQIVND (reference sequence). Trimming removed 5 bases from V and 6 bases from J; junction bases left unmatched: 3. The CDR3 DNA reads as TGTGCCAGTAGTCTCGGGACAGCTGAAGCTTTCTTT. This codes for CASSLGTAEAFF.

The rearrangement joins TRBV5-4 to TRBJ1-1; D is unresolved. Germline assignment: CDR1 SGHNT and CDR2 YYREEE (reference sequence). The CDR3 length is 14 residues. The germline V and J ends were trimmed by 4 bases and 3 bases, with 13 bases remaining between them. The CDR3 nucleotides read TGTGCCAGCAGCCCGGGGAGGGCAGACACTGAAGCTTTCTTT. Amino acids: CASSPGRADTEAFF.

This rearrangement joins TRBV28 to TRBJ2-7; D is unresolved. The CDR3 has 13 residues. V lost 2 bases and J 0 bases, leaving 5 bases between the germline ends. The germline V gene encodes CDR1 MDHEN and CDR2 SYDVKM. CDR3 coding DNA: TGTGCCAGCAGTTTAGGCAGCTCCTACGAGCAGTACTTC. It encodes CASSLGSSYEQYF.

CDR3 sequence (DNA): TGCAGCGTTGGTGGGCAGCTAAATGAAAAACTGTTTTTT. It encodes CSVGGQLNEKLFF. The chain is built from TRBV29-1 and TRBJ1-4; D is undetermined. The CDR3 is 13 amino acids. Trimming stripped 4 bases from V and 5 bases from J, with 11 bases between. Germline V gene data show CDR1 as SQVTM and CDR2 as ANQGSEA.

The chain combines TRBV28 with TRBJ2-3, with 12 bases matching TRBD2. V trimming: 5 bases; J trimming: 3 bases; junction bases outside the gene matches: 12. Germline V gene data show CDR1 as MDHEN and CDR2 as SYDVKM. This CDR3 spans 18 amino acids. The CDR3 spells CASSEMTSGSMKTDTQYF. In DNA, the CDR3 is TGTGCCAGCAGTGAAATGACTAGCGGGAGTATGAAAACAGATACGCAGTATTTT.

This chain uses TRBV6-6 with TRBJ1-2, with TRBD1 identical over 7 bases. Germline V gene data show CDR1 as MNHNY and CDR2 as SVGAGI (reference sequence). The CDR3 extends over 16 amino acids. With V trimmed by 5 bases and J by 9 bases, 18 bases remained unmatched. This CDR3 reads CASSLQGTVGSMSYTF. The DNA of the CDR3 is TGTGCCAGCAGTCTCCAAGGGACAGTGGGATCTATGAGCTACACCTTC.

The chain combines TRBV4-1 with TRBJ2-7; D ambiguous. Germline V lookup: CDR1 MGHRA, CDR2 YSYEKL. The length of the CDR3 is 17 residues. V lost 1 base and J lost 0, with 16 bases in between. CDR3 sequence: CASSQVDFIGSSYEQYF. In nucleotides, the CDR3 is TGCGCCAGCAGCCAAGTAGATTTCATCGGGTCCTCCTACGAGCAGTACTTC.

The V gene is TRBV30, the J gene TRBJ2-7; D uncertain. This CDR3 spans 14 amino acids. Germline V CDR1 and CDR2: GTSNPN, SVGIG (reference sequence). Trimming pared 0 bases from V and 5 bases from J, leaving 14 bases between. The CDR3, as DNA: TGTGCCTGGAGTGTTGGGCCCTCCTATAACGAGCAGTACTTC. Translation: CAWSVGPSYNEQYF.

V gene TRBV9 combines with J gene TRBJ2-1; perhaps TRBD2 as D (7 bases). CDR1 is SGDLS, CDR2 YYNGEE, per germline. The ends were cut back, 4 bases at V and 9 bases at J, with 26 bases in the middle. The CDR3 extends over 17 amino acids. CDR3 nucleotide sequence: TGTGCCAGCAGCCCCACAGGGTCTAGCGGCCGGACGCGTGAGCAGTTCTTC. It translates to CASSPTGSSGRTREQFF.

This clone was observed a few times. The CDR3 region is CASREDSQETQYF. The CDR3 DNA reads TGTGCCAGCAGGGAGGACAGTCAAGAGACCCAGTACTTC. The rearrangement uses TRBV28 and TRBJ2-5; D possibly corresponds to TRBD1 (6 bases). V was clipped by 6 bases and J by 2 bases, with 10 bases between them. The CDR3 is 13 amino acids. Per the germline V gene, CDR1 is MDHEN and CDR2 is SYDVKM.

V gene TRBV6-6 combines with J gene TRBJ1-2; the match to TRBD1 covers 8 bases. This CDR3 is built from 15 residues. Trimming removed 5 bases from V and 2 bases from J; junction bases left unmatched: 7. Germline lookup yields CDR1 MNHNY and CDR2 SVGAGI (reference sequence). The CDR3 DNA reads TGTGCCAGCAGTACCCCGGACAGGGTCAACTATGGCTACACCTTC. Protein sequence: CASSTPDRVNYGYTF.

The gene calls are TRBV7-6 and TRBJ2-7; TRBD1 might be the D (6 bases). The CDR3 sequence is 15 residues long. V was clipped by 4 bases and J by 2 bases, with 15 bases between them. Germline V gene sequence: CDR1 SGHVS, CDR2 FNYEAQ. As DNA, the CDR3 is TGTGCCAGCAGCTCAGACAGGATGCTTCCCTACGAGCAGTACTTC. It translates to CASSSDRMLPYEQYF.

The genes are TRBV19 and TRBJ1-1; D unclear. The germline V and J ends were trimmed by 6 bases and 3 bases, with 8 bases remaining between them. The CDR3 has 12 amino acids. The germline CDR1 and CDR2 sequences are LNHDA and SQIVND (reference sequence). In DNA, the CDR3 is TGTGCCAGTAGCCGGGATGACACTGAAGCTTTCTTT. Encoded protein: CASSRDDTEAFF.

The chain joins TRBV7-9 to TRBJ1-2; possible D gene TRBD1, 5 bases. The CDR3 extends over 13 amino acids. Germline assignment: CDR1 SEHNR and CDR2 FQNEAQ (reference sequence). The V end lost 3 bases, the J end lost 2 bases, and 7 bases lay between the germline ends. This CDR3 reads CASSFGGNYGYTF. The CDR3 DNA is TGTGCCAGCAGCTTCGGGGGAAACTATGGCTACACCTTC.

This clone showed up just once. The rearrangement uses TRBV5-1 and TRBJ2-7; 9 nucleotides align to TRBD1. This CDR3 has 15 residues. From germline, CDR1 is SGHRS and CDR2 YFSETQ. V lost 0 bases, J lost 6 bases, and 7 bases stayed unmatched. The CDR3 region has the DNA TGCGCCAGCAGCTTGGTGGGACAGGGAACGGGCGAGCAGTACTTC. This codes for CASSLVGQGTGEQYF.

This sequence joins TRBV15 and TRBJ2-1; TRBD1 is a possible D gene (6 bases). CDR1 is LNHNV, CDR2 YYDKDF, per germline (reference sequence). V was trimmed by 2 bases and J by 10 bases, leaving 18 bases between them. CDR3 length equals 15 residues. In nucleotides, the CDR3 is TGTGCCACCAGCAGATACGGAGACAGGCCCCCAGAGCAGTTCTTC. Encoded protein: CATSRYGDRPPEQFF.